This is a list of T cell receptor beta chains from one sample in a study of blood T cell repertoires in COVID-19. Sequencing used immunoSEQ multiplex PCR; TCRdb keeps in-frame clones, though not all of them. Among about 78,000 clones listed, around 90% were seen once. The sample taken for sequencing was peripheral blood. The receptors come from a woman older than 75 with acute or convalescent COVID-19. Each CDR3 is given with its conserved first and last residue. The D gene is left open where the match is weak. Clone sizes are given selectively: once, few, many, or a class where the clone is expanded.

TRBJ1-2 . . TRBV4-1 CASSQEYRLDGYTF TGCGCCAGCAGCCAAGAATACAGGCTGGATGGCTACACCTTC
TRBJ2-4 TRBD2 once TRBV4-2 CASSQEGTSGLAKNIQYF TGTGCCAGCAGCCAAGAAGGGACTAGCGGGCTAGCCAAAAACATTCAGTACTTC
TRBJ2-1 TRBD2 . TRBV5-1 CASSHTSGRDNEQFF TGCGCCAGCAGCCACACTAGCGGGAGGGACAATGAGCAGTTCTTC
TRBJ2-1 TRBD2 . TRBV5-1 CASRPYLLAVDSSYNEQFF TGCGCCAGCAGACCCTACTTACTAGCGGTCGATAGCTCCTACAATGAGCAGTTCTTC
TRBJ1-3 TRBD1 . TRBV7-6 CASSLADRVFRNTIYF TGTGCCAGCAGCTTAGCGGACAGGGTCTTTAGAAACACCATATATTTT
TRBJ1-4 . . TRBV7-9 CASSLTHTGPEKLFF TGTGCCAGCAGCTTAACCCATACAGGGCCCGAAAAACTGTTTTTT
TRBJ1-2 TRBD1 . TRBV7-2 CASSLDRGGNGYTF TGTGCCAGCAGCTTAGACAGGGGAGGCAATGGCTACACCTTC
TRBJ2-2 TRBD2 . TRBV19 CASRAPRTSGTGELFF TGTGCCAGTAGGGCCCCCCGGACTAGCGGCACCGGGGAGCTGTTTTTT
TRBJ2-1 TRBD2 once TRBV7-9 CASSLDGVGLAGNNEQFF TGTGCCAGCAGCTTAGATGGGGTCGGACTAGCGGGGAACAATGAGCAGTTCTTC
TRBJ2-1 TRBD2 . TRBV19 CASRPGLAGVGWNEQFF TGTGCCAGTAGACCGGGACTAGCGGGAGTTGGATGGAATGAGCAGTTCTTC
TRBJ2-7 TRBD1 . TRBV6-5 CASSYQTGGPYEQYF TGTGCCAGCAGTTACCAGACAGGGGGCCCCTACGAGCAGTACTTC
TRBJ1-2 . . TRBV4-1 CASSQGQIRPRDGYTF TGCGCCAGCAGCCAAGGTCAAATAAGGCCCCGGGATGGCTACACCTTC
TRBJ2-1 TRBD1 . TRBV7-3 CASSLMGQGYNEQFF TGTGCCAGCAGCTTAATGGGACAGGGCTACAATGAGCAGTTCTTC
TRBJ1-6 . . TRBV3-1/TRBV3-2 CASSQVPVGNSPLHF TGTGCCAGCAGCCAAGTGCCGGTCGGTAATTCACCCCTCCACTTT
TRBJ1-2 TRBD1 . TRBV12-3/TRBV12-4 CASSLDRDYTF TGTGCCAGCAGTTTGGACAGGGACTACACCTTC
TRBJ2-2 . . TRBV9 CASSVGGSLAGELFF TGTGCCAGCAGCGTAGGTGGTAGTTTAGCCGGGGAGCTGTTTTTT
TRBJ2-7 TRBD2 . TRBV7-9 CASQLTGGSYEQYF TGTGCCAGCCAGTTAACGGGGGGGTCCTACGAGCAGTACTTC
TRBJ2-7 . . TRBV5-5 CASSLSGPGEQYF TGTGCCAGCAGCTTAAGCGGGCCAGGCGAGCAGTACTTC
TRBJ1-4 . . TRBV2 CASSDRVYEKLFF TGTGCCAGCAGTGACAGGGTATACGAAAAACTGTTTTTT
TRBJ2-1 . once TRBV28 CAGETRQGQFF TGTGCCGGCGAGACTAGGCAAGGGCAGTTCTTC
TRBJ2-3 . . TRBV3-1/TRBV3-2 CASSLALGLSDTQYF TGTGCCAGCAGCCTAGCCTTGGGACTGTCAGATACGCAGTATTTT
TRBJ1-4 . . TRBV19 CASSPRAQGHEKLFF TGTGCCAGTAGTCCCCGCGCCCAGGGTCATGAAAAACTGTTTTTT
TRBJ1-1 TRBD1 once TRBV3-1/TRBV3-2 CASSQDGTGNTEAFF TGTGCCAGCAGCCAAGATGGGACAGGGAACACTGAAGCTTTCTTT
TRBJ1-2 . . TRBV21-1 CASSSTGGQGSRPQFYGYTF TGTGCCAGCAGCTCAACAGGGGGCCAAGGGTCCCGTCCCCAATTCTATGGCTACACCTTC
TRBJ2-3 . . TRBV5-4 CASSLRGGTDTQYF TGTGCCAGCAGCTTGAGGGGTGGCACAGATACGCAGTATTTT
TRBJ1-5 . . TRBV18 CASSPGGASSNQPQHF TGTGCCAGCTCACCGGGCGGGGCGTCTAGCAATCAGCCCCAGCATTTT
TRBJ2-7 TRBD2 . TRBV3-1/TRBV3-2 CASSPGGLGLAAAYEQYF TGTGCCAGCAGCCCAGGCGGGTTGGGACTAGCTGCCGCCTACGAGCAGTACTTC
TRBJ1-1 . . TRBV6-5 CASTLDRNTEAFF TGTGCCAGCACCCTAGACAGGAACACTGAAGCTTTCTTT
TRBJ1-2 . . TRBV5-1 CASSPGSNYGYTF TGCGCCAGCAGCCCCGGGTCGAACTATGGCTACACCTTC
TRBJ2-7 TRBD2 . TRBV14 CASSQGEGSGLYEQYF TGTGCCAGCAGCCAAGGAGAGGGCTCGGGACTATACGAGCAGTACTTC
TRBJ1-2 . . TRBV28 CASSGRPLGYTF TGTGCCAGCAGCGGCAGGCCTCTTGGCTACACCTTC
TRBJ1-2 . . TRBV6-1 CASSEVRGGYTF TGTGCCAGCAGTGAAGTACGGGGTGGCTACACCTTC
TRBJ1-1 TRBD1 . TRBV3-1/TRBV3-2 CASSPSGTGANTEAFF TGTGCCAGCAGCCCGAGCGGGACAGGGGCCAACACTGAAGCTTTCTTT
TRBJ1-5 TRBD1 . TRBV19 CASRQGAGQPQHF TGTGCCAGTAGGCAGGGGGCCGGTCAGCCCCAGCATTTT
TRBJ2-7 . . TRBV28 CASSFIGGTYEQYF TGTGCCAGCAGTTTTATAGGAGGGACCTACGAGCAGTACTTC
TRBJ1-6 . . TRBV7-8 CASSLEAGSNSPLHF TGTGCCAGCAGCTTAGAGGCAGGATCTAATTCACCCCTCCACTTT
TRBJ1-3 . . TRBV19 CASTLGGTLISSGNTIYF TGTGCCAGTACCTTGGGGGGGACGCTAATCAGCTCTGGAAACACCATATATTTT
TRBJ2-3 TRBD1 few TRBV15 CATSRDKTGAGTDTQYF TGTGCCACCAGCAGAGATAAGACAGGGGCCGGCACAGATACGCAGTATTTT
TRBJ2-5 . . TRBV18 CASSPPSKTRTTQYF TGTGCCAGCTCACCACCGTCCAAGACTAGAACGACCCAGTACTTC
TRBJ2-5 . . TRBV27 CASRLRGTQYF TGTGCCAGCAGGCTAAGAGGGACCCAGTACTTC
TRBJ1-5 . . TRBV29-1 CSVETGVNQPQHF TGCAGCGTGGAGACAGGCGTCAACCAGCCCCAGCATTTT
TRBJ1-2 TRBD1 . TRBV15 CATSLRTGGMYYGYTF TGTGCCACCAGCCTCCGGACAGGGGGGATGTACTATGGCTACACCTTC